This T cell receptor beta chain was documented in a study of T cell responses to AZD1222 COVID-19 vaccine. Assay used: immunoSEQ multiplex PCR; TCRdb lists only in-frame clones, some missing. The sample shows fewer than 180,000 clones, approximately 94% of them seen only once. As to this clone: Antigen unknown.

General observations from the study: Most donors were white British, females outnumbered males, and clonal diversity was possibly underestimated. Epitopes outside B.1.351 and B.1.1.7 mutated regions reportedly drew nearly half of spike TCRs.

The V segment lost 4 bases and the J segment 5 bases; nucleotides outside the gene matches: 15. Looked up from germline, CDR1 is MGHRA and CDR2 is YSYEKL. The CDR3 covers 19 residues. The chain carries TRBV4-1 and TRBJ2-1; 12 bases align to TRBD2. The receptor's source is an adult in good health. Sequences were derived from peripheral blood, sampled on day 0 of AZD1222 vaccination. CDR3 sequence: CASSLRTSGNTYSNNEQFF. CDR3 DNA sequence: TGCGCCAGCAGCCTTCGGACTAGCGGGAACACCTACTCGAACAATGAGCAGTTCTTC.